This T cell receptor beta chain was recorded in a study of early T cells in non-severe SARS-CoV-2 infection. At the level of the study: Chains stayed unpaired after sequencing of bulk RNA from unsorted whole blood.

Trimming removed 2 bases at V and 7 bases at J, with 11 bases between. This CDR3 has 14 amino acids. CDR1 and CDR2 from the germline V gene are MNHEY and SMNVEV (reference sequence). Note on this clonotype: The antigen is not known.

Study observations and caveats: Matching with VDJdb favored anti-spike CD8 responses (missing private and CD4 specificities).

Unique molecular identifiers (one per individual cDNA molecule) were attached. Using its own MiXCR run on the 5' RACE reads, TCRdb lists one record per CDR3 protein. This table has about 80,000 distinct CDR3 sequences, more than 7.5% appearing once. This receptor was taken from an adult who was a healthcare worker with PCR-confirmed SARS-CoV-2 infection or an uninfected control (not recorded which). Sequenced sample: whole blood. J is TRBJ1-4 and V is TRBV27; TRBD1 might be the D (6 bases). CDR3 region: CASSLVGGGEKLFF. CDR3 sequence (DNA): TGTGCCAGCAGTTTAGTTGGAGGGGGTGAAAAACTGTTTTTT.